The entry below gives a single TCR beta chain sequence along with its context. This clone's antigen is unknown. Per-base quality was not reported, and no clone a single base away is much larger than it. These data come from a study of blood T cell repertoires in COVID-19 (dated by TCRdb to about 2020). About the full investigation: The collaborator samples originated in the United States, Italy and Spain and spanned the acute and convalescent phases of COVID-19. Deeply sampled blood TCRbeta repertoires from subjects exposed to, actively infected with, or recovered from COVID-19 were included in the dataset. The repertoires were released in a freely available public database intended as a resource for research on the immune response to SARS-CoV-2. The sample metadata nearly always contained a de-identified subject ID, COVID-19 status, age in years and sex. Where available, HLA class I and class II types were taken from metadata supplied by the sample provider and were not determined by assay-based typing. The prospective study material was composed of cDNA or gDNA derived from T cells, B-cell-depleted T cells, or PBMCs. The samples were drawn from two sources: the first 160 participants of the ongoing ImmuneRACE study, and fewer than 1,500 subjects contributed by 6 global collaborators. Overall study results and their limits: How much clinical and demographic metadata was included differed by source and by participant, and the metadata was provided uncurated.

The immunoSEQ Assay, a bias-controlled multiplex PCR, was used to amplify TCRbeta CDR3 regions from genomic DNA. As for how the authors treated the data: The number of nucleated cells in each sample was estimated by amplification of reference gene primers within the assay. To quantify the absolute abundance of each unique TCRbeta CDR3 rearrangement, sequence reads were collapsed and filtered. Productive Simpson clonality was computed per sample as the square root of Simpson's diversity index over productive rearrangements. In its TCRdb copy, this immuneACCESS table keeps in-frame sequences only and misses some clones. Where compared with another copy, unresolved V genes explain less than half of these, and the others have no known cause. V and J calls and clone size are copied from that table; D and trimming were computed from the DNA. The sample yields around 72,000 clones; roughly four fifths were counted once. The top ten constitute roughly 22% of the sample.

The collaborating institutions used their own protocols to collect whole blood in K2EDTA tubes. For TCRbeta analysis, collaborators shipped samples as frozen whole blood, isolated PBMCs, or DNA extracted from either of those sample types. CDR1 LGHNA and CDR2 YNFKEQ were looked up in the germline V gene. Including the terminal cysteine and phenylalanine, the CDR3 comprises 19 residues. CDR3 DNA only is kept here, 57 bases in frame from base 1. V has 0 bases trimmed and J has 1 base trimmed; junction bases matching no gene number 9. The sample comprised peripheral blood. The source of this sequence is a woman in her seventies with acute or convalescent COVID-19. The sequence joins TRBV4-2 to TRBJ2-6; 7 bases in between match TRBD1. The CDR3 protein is CASSQDINRGGSGANVLTF. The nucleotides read TGTGCCAGCAGCCAAGATATTAACAGGGGCGGGTCTGGGGCCAACGTCCTGACTTTC.